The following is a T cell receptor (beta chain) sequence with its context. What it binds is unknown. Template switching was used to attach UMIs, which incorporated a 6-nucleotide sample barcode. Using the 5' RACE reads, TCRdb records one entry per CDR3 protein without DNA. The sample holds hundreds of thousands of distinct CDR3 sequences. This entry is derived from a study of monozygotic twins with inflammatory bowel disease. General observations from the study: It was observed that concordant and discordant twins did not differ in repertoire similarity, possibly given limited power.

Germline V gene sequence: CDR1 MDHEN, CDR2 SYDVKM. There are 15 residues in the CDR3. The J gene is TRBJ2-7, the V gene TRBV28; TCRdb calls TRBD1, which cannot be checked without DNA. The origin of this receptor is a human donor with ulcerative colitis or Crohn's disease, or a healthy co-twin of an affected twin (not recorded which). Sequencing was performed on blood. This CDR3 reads CASKKPTDTYYEQYF.